This paragraph covers one T cell receptor beta chain sequence. In the PCR, 60 Vbeta and 13 Jbeta primers were used. Sequencing was performed with immunoSEQ multiplex PCR; in TCRdb, only in-frame clones are kept and a portion is missing. The sample contains roughly 100,000 clones, roughly 85% of which appear only once. Trimming pared 6 bases from V and 7 bases from J, leaving 18 bases between. This CDR3 contains 14 residues. Germline values: CDR1 LNHNV, CDR2 YYDKDF (reference sequence). The data derive from a study of cytomegalovirus exposure and HLA in healthy donors. Study-wide background: Sequencing of 150 million to 200 million T cells in an earlier analysis found 100 million to 140 million unique TCR beta sequences.

Donors showed nominal health when sampled, although they likely had unrecorded immune exposures. The receptor was isolated from a man aged 55-75 years in good health and CMV-seropositive. The V call is TRBV15, the J call TRBJ1-2; tentatively, D is TRBD1 (6 bases). The sequenced sample was PBMCs. This CDR3 reads CATRPTGSSFGYTF. The CDR3 DNA reads TGTGCCACCAGGCCGACAGGCTCCAGCTTTGGCTACACCTTC. The variable domain in full, completed from reference TRBV15 and TRBJ1-2, reads DAMVIQNPRYQVTQFGKPVTLSCSQTLNHNVMYWYQQKSSQAPKLLFHYYDKDFNNEADTPDNFQSRRPNTSFCFLDIRSPGLGDTAMYLCATRPTGSSFGYTFGSGTRLTVV.